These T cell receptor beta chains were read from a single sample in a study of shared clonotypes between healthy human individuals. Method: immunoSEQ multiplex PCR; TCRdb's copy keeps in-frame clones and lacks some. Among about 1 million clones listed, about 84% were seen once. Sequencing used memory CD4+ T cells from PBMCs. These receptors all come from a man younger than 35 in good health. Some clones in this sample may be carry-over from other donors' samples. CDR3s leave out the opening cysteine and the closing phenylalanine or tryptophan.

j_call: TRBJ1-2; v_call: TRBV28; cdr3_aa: ASSPTTGYGYT
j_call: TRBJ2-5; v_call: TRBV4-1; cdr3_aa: ASSQDDREQETQY
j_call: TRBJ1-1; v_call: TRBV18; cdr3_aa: ASRQGATNTEAF
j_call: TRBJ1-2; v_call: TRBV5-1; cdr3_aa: ASSLMQGSGYT
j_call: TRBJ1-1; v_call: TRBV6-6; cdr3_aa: ASTSKPRGTEAF
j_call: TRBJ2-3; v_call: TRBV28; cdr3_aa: ASRGVYGLAGIDTQY
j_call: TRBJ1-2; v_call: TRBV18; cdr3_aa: ASSPSGDYGYT
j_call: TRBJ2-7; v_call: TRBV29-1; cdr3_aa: SVGWSAVDEQY
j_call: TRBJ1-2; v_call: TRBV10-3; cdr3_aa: AIRATTGGYGYT
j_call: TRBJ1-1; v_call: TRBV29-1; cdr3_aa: SAAGGDTEAF
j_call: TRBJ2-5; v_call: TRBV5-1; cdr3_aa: ASSLVGTGQETQY
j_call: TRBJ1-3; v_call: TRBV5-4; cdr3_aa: ASSPGTPISGNTIY
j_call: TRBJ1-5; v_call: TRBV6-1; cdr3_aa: ASSVTPGGMAQPQH
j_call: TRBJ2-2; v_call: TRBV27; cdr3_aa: ASRERASGELF
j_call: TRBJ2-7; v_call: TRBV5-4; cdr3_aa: ASSPRGGAPYEQY
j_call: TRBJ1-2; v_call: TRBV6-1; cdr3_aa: ASLGVRYGYT
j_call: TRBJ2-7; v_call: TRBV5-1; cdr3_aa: ASSPGLGPYEQY
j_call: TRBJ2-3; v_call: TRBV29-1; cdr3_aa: SVPTSGGVDTQY
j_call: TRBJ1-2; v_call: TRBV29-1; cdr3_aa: SAGTAHSWDGYT
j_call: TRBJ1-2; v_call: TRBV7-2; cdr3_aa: ASSLGYPGTYGYT
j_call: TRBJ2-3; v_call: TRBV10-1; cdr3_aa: ASSDGGMDTQY
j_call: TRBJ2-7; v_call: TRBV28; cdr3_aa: ASGGGGRSYEQY
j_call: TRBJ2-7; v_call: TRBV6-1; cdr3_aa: ASNPLQLLSYEQY
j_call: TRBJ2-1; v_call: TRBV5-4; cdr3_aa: ASSPGTSGSFGYNEQF
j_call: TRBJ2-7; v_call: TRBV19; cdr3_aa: ASSSLDIRPHEQY
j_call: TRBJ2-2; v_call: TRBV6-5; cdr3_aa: ASYRDRGKGELF
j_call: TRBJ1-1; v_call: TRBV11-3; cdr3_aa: ASSLDTTEAF
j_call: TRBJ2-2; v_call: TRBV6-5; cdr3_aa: ASRSLAATGELF
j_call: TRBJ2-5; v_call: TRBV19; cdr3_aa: ASSPQETQY
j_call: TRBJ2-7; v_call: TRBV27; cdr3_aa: ASSPIGSYEQY
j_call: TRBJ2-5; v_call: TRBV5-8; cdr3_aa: ASSLRARGIRETQY
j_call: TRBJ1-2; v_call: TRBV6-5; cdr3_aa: ASSVRGDWSYT
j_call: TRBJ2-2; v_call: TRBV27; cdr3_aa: ASRLAVYTGELF
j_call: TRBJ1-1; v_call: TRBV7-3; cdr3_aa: ASSLTRTAMNTEAF